This TCR beta chain came from a study of shared clonotypes between healthy human individuals. Whole-study findings and limits: Sampling involved blood alone; tissue repertoires likely differ. Sharing of clonotypes among donors was expected to vary with sequencing depth.

CDR1 is SGDLS and CDR2 is YYNGEE in the germline V gene. The ends were cut back, 0 bases at V and 11 bases at J, with 20 bases in the middle. The CDR3 runs 15 residues. A note on this clone: Its antigen is still unknown. A read error likely explains this, since a far larger clone differs by one base.

A deep-level run was used for the assay. Method: immunoSEQ multiplex PCR; TCRdb's copy keeps in-frame clones and lacks some. The sample records about 500,000 clones, more than 70% being singletons. J is TRBJ2-5 and V is TRBV9, with D maybe TRBD2 (5 bases). This TCR came from a woman between 40 and 55 years old in good health. Some clones in this sample may be carry-over from other donors' samples. Specimen: PBMCs. CDR3 region: CASSVGGSLSYGQYF. For the CDR3, the DNA is TGTGCCAGCAGCGTAGGAGGGTCCCTCTCCTACGGGCAGTACTTC.